This T cell receptor beta chain was captured in a study of blood T cell repertoires in COVID-19. This table comes from immunoSEQ multiplex PCR, and its TCRdb copy is limited to in-frame clones, with some not included. The sample carries 150,000 to 200,000 clones, 80% to 90% recorded once. Germline CDR1 and CDR2: LNHDA and SQIVND (reference sequence). Deletions cut 5 bases from V and 2 bases from J, with 16 bases between. The CDR3 sequence is 16 residues long. This clone has just a few counts. The source is a woman in her forties or fifties with acute or convalescent COVID-19. Sequencing used peripheral blood. V and J are TRBV19 and TRBJ1-3, with D possibly being TRBD1 (5 bases). This chain's CDR3 is CASSGAEPRTGNTIYF. The CDR3 region has the DNA TGTGCCAGTAGTGGGGCCGAACCCCGCACTGGAAACACCATATATTTT.